This entry lists 15 T cell receptor beta chains sequenced from one sample in a study of blood T cell repertoires in COVID-19. Clones were sequenced by immunoSEQ multiplex PCR, and TCRdb holds only the in-frame ones, with some missing. Altogether roughly 56,000 clones are present, 80% to 90% being singletons, with the ten largest covering around 18%. Sequencing was done on a sample of peripheral blood. All receptors come from a human donor in a cohort sampled during active COVID-19.

This rearrangement joins TRBV19 to TRBJ2-4, with D possibly TRBD1 on 5 matching bases. The CDR3 covers 14 residues. The germline V gene encodes CDR1 LNHDA and CDR2 SQIVND (reference sequence). V was pared by 3 bases and J by 4 bases, with 10 bases between. CDR3 sequence (DNA): TGTGCCAGTAGTATCGAGGCAGGGAAAAACATTCAGTACTTC. This codes for CASSIEAGKNIQYF.

V gene TRBV5-1 combines with J gene TRBJ2-1, with 8 positions matching TRBD2. Trimming at V came to 4 bases and at J to 6 bases, leaving 15 bases not matched to a gene. Germline assignment: CDR1 SGHRS and CDR2 YFSETQ. The CDR3 consists of 17 residues. For the CDR3, the DNA is TGCGCCAGCAGCCCCAAAACTAGAGGCGGGGGGAGCAATGAGCAGTTCTTC. It codes for CASSPKTRGGGSNEQFF.

This chain uses TRBV2 with TRBJ2-5; 16 nucleotides match TRBD2. Germline-derived CDR1 and CDR2 are SNHLY and FYNNEI. V gave up 6 bases and J gave up 2 bases; unmatched junction bases: 3. This CDR3 spans 16 amino acids. CDR3 DNA sequence: TGTGCCAGCAGCCGGGGACTAGCGGGGGGGCAAGAGACCCAGTACTTC. This sequence encodes CASSRGLAGGQETQYF.

The chain joins TRBV6-2 or TRBV6-3 to TRBJ1-5; TRBD1 aligns across 7 bases. This CDR3 is built from 17 residues. The junction had 10 bases not matched to a gene; V was cut back by 2 bases and J by 3 bases. Germline-derived CDR1 and CDR2 are MNHEY and SVGEGT. CDR3: CASSYDRERLVNQPQHF. The CDR3 nucleotides read TGTGCCAGCAGTTACGACAGGGAGCGGTTGGTCAATCAGCCCCAGCATTTT.

This clone was detected only once. This chain joins TRBV27 and TRBJ2-1; TRBD1 matches 9 bases. Germline-derived CDR1 and CDR2 are MNHEY and SMNVEV (reference sequence). CDR3 length equals 16 residues. Trimming took 1 base from V and 2 from J; bases not matched to a gene: 3. CDR3 region: CASSLLGQGTYNEQFF. CDR3 nucleotide sequence: TGTGCCAGCAGTTTATTGGGACAGGGAACCTACAATGAGCAGTTCTTC.

V is TRBV5-8 and J is TRBJ2-2; 10 bases match TRBD2. CDR3 length: 14 amino acids. V trimming: 5 bases; J trimming: 7 bases; junction bases outside the gene matches: 5. The germline V gene encodes CDR1 SGHTS and CDR2 YDEGEE. CDR3 nucleotides: TGTGCCAGCAGAGCTAGCGGGGGCGACGGGGAGCTGTTTTTT. It specifies CASRASGGDGELFF.

The chain links TRBV4-2 to TRBJ1-4; a possible D gene is TRBD1 (6 bases). V lost 3 bases, J lost 6 bases, and 14 bases lay in between. This CDR3 contains 15 residues. CDR1 is LGHNA and CDR2 is YNFKEQ in the germline V gene. CDR3 nucleotides: TGTGCCAGCAGCCATTACAGGGTGGTCGATGAAAAACTGTTTTTT. It codes for CASSHYRVVDEKLFF.

This clone was observed once. J is TRBJ2-3 and V is TRBV6-2 or TRBV6-3; 9 bases fit TRBD1. Germline V gene sequence: CDR1 MNHEY, CDR2 SVGEGT. The CDR3 extends over 15 amino acids. V was pared by 2 bases and J by 3 bases, with 3 bases of the junction left unmatched. The CDR3 reads CASSYRGQGTDTQYF. The CDR3 bases are TGTGCCAGCAGTTACCGGGGACAGGGAACAGATACGCAGTATTTT.

The chain recombines TRBV19 with TRBJ1-5; D is perhaps TRBD1 (5 bases). The CDR3 is made up of 13 amino acids. Germline CDR1 LNHDA, CDR2 SQIVND (reference sequence). Trimming pared 1 base from V and 4 bases from J, leaving 5 bases between. The CDR3: CASSIAGNQPQHF. DNA of the CDR3: TGTGCCAGTAGTATAGCAGGGAATCAGCCCCAGCATTTT.

This clone showed up just once. The CDR3 DNA reads TGTGCCAGCAGTTCCCCCCATCGGGATGAAAAACTGTTTTTT. Encoded protein: CASSSPHRDEKLFF. This sequence joins TRBV6-6 and TRBJ1-4, with unresolved D. The CDR3 extends over 14 amino acids. Per the germline V gene, CDR1 is MNHNY and CDR2 is SVGAGI (reference sequence). V lost 4 bases and J lost 6, with 12 bases in between.

The V call is TRBV7-8, the J call TRBJ1-3; the D gene is possibly TRBD1 (6 bases). The CDR3 spans 15 residues. The germline CDR1 and CDR2 sequences are SGHVS and FQNEAQ. Trimming left V 3 bases short and J 3 bases short, with 12 bases between. For the CDR3, the DNA is TGTGCCAGCAGCTTGGGAGACAGGCGTGGAAACACCATATATTTT. This gives the protein CASSLGDRRGNTIYF.

This clone has a single count. The DNA of the CDR3 is TGTGCCACCAGTGACTCCCCTGGACAGATCGGGGGAAACACCATATATTTT. Translation: CATSDSPGQIGGNTIYF. This chain connects TRBV24-1 to TRBJ1-3; D might be TRBD1 (6 bases). Germline lookup yields CDR1 KGHDR and CDR2 SFDVKD. The V end lost 4 bases, the J end lost 4 bases, and 19 bases lay between the germline ends. This CDR3 spans 17 amino acids.

The chain combines TRBV5-4 with TRBJ1-1, with a possible D match to TRBD1 (6 bases). Germline V gene data show CDR1 as SGHNT and CDR2 as YYREEE (reference sequence). The CDR3 sequence is 16 residues long. V lost 6 bases to trimming and J lost 3 bases, with 21 bases between them. The CDR3 DNA is TGTGCCAGCATCCCGGCGGGGGGGGGCGCGTACACTGAAGCTTTCTTT. This gives the protein CASIPAGGGAYTEAFF.

The chain couples TRBV4-1 to TRBJ1-1; tentatively, D is TRBD1 (5 bases). The V gene's germline CDR1 is MGHRA and CDR2 YSYEKL. This CDR3 has 17 residues. With 0 bases removed from V and 4 bases from J, the gap between germline ends came to 18 bases. The CDR3 nucleotides read TGCGCCAGCAGCCAAGAAATTTGGCAGGGTCGGATCACTGAAGCTTTCTTT. Protein product: CASSQEIWQGRITEAFF.

J is TRBJ2-1 and V is TRBV7-8, with 9 bases fitting TRBD2. CDR1 is SGHVS, CDR2 FQNEAQ, per germline. The CDR3 is 15 residues long. The V segment lost 5 bases and the J segment 4 bases; nucleotides outside the gene matches: 6. The CDR3 DNA reads TGTGCCAGCAGCCCGAGCGGGGGGCCTTACAATGAGCAGTTCTTC. Its protein is CASSPSGGPYNEQFF.